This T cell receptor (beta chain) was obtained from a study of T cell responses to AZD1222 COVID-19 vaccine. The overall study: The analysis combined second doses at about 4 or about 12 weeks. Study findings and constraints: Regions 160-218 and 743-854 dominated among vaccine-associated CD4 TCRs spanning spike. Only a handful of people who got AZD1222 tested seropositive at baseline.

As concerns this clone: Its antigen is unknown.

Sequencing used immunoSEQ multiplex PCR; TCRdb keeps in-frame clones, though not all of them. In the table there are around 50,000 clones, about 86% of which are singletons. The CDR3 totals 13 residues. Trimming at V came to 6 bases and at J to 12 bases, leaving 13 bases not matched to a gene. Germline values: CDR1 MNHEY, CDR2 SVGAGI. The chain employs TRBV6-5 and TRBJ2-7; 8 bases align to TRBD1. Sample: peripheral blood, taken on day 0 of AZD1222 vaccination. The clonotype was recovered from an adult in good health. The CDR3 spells CASSSDRVKSPYF. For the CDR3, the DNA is TGTGCCAGCAGCTCGGACAGGGTAAAATCCCCGTACTTC.